One T cell receptor (beta chain) is described in this entry. The assay was immunoSEQ multiplex PCR, and TCRdb's table has in-frame clones only and misses some. The sample has some 140,000 clones; approximately 84% are singletons. This entry is derived from a study of blood T cell repertoires in COVID-19. The TCR was taken from a man aged 35 to 55 with acute COVID-19. Sequenced: PBMCs or T cells enriched from blood (not recorded which).

CDR3 in DNA: TGTGCCAGCAGTTCAAGCGGGACAGGGGCCTACAATGAGCAGTTCTTC. As protein: CASSSSGTGAYNEQFF. The chain is built from TRBV28 and TRBJ2-1; 10 positions match TRBD1. The CDR3 is 16 residues long. Losses at the gene ends were 4 bases for V and 2 bases for J; bases not matched to a gene: 5. From germline, CDR1 is MDHEN and CDR2 SYDVKM.